The 30 T cell receptor beta chains below come from one sample, sequenced in a study of shared clonotypes between healthy human individuals. Produced via immunoSEQ multiplex PCR; TCRdb's table is partial and in-frame only. The sample has some 2,500,000 clones, approximately 93% seen once; the top ten hold approximately 0.37%. Sequencing input: naive CD4+ T cells from PBMCs. The subset denotes: CD45RA+ positively selected. The source is a man aged 18 to 35 in good health. Some clones in this sample may be carry-over from other donors' samples.

The chain is built from TRBV5-4 and TRBJ1-2; TRBD1 is a possible D gene (5 bases). Germline lookup yields CDR1 SGHNT and CDR2 YYREEE (reference sequence). Trimming stripped 4 bases from V and 6 bases from J, with 13 bases between. This CDR3 is 13 amino acids long. CDR3 DNA: TGTGCCAGCAGCCCGGGACCAGACAATGGCTACACCTTC. It is translated as CASSPGPDNGYTF. Combining the CDR3 with reference TRBV5-4 and TRBJ1-2 gives the whole variable domain ETGVTQSPTHLIKTRGQQVTLRCSSQSGHNTVSWYQQALGQGPQFIFQYYREEENGRGNFPPRFSGLQFPNYSSELNVNALELDDSALYLCASSPGPDNGYTFGSGTRLTVV.

The V gene is TRBV4-2, the J gene TRBJ2-1; weak D call: TRBD2 (6 bases). This CDR3 has 16 amino acids. V was clipped by 0 bases and J by 4 bases, with 13 bases between them. The germline V gene has CDR1 LGHNA and CDR2 YNFKEQ. Here the CDR3 DNA reads TGTGCCAGCAGCCAAGAGGGTAGCGGAGTATACAATGAGCAGTTCTTC. It is translated as CASSQEGSGVYNEQFF.

This clone is a singleton in its sample. The chain joins TRBV7-7 to TRBJ2-3; 7 bases are shared with TRBD2. The ends lost 1 base at V and 1 base at J; junction bases unmatched: 5. Looked up from germline, CDR1 is SSHAT and CDR2 is FNYEAQ (reference sequence). This CDR3 has 16 amino acids. The CDR3 nucleotides read TGTGCCAGCAGCTTAGGCGGGAGAGGTGGCACAGATACGCAGTATTTT. Its protein is CASSLGGRGGTDTQYF.

This chain connects TRBV18 to TRBJ2-7, with 8 bases fitting TRBD1. The CDR3 is made up of 14 amino acids. After removal of 5 bases from V and 2 bases from J, the junction contained 5 bases not matched to a gene. CDR1 is KGHSH, CDR2 LQKENI, per germline. DNA for the CDR3: TGTGCCAGCTCAACCGGGACAGGAGCCTACGAGCAGTACTTC. It yields the protein CASSTGTGAYEQYF.

V and J are TRBV7-2 and TRBJ2-7, with 9 bases identical to TRBD1. The CDR3 totals 17 residues. The J segment lost 4 bases and the V segment lost 4 bases, leaving 14 bases of the junction unmatched. Germline assignment: CDR1 SGHTA and CDR2 FQGNSA. For the CDR3, the DNA is TGTGCCAGCAGCTCAACCGGGGACAGGGAGAGAGGGTACGAGCAGTACTTC. Its protein product is CASSSTGDRERGYEQYF.

The CDR3 DNA reads TGTGCCAGCAGCTTAGGCCAGGGGTATAGTGGAAACACCATATATTTT. This encodes CASSLGQGYSGNTIYF. The chain recombines TRBV13 with TRBJ1-3; the D gene is possibly TRBD1 (6 bases). Germline CDR1 PRHDT, CDR2 FYEKMQ (reference sequence). The ends were cut back, 0 bases at V and 3 bases at J, with 12 bases in the middle. The CDR3 has 16 residues.

The V and J genes are TRBV7-9 and TRBJ2-2; 10 bases match TRBD2. V shed 3 bases and J 1 base; nucleotides not matched to a gene: 5. The CDR3 runs to 17 residues. The germline CDR1 and CDR2 sequences are SEHNR and FQNEAQ (reference sequence). CDR3: CASSFASGRENTGELFF. CDR3 coding DNA: TGTGCCAGCAGCTTCGCTAGCGGGAGAGAGAACACCGGGGAGCTGTTTTTT.

The chain carries TRBV27 and TRBJ2-7, with TRBD1 matching over 7 bases. Germline values: CDR1 MNHEY, CDR2 SMNVEV (reference sequence). CDR3 size: 15 residues. V lost 7 bases and J lost 0; bases outside the gene matches: 9. CDR3 nucleotides: TGTGCCAGCAACAAACAGGGGAGAGGCTCCTACGAGCAGTACTTC. Protein sequence: CASNKQGRGSYEQYF.

The V call is TRBV4-1, the J call TRBJ1-2; D not certain. The CDR3 is 15 residues long. V was shortened by 4 bases and J by 5 bases, with 17 bases between the two germline ends. Germline assignment: CDR1 MGHRA and CDR2 YSYEKL. The CDR3 coding sequence is TGCGCCAGCAGCCCCGGTGGCATCACACTATATGGCTACACCTTC. Its translation: CASSPGGITLYGYTF.

The rearrangement links TRBV27 to TRBJ1-1; D gene uncertain. In germline, CDR1 is MNHEY, CDR2 SMNVEV (reference sequence). Deletions cut 5 bases from V and 1 base from J, with 17 bases between. The CDR3 contains 16 residues. Here the CDR3 DNA reads TGTGCCAGCAGTCCCTATAGTCTGTTATCGAACACTGAAGCTTTCTTT. Translating gives CASSPYSLLSNTEAFF.

V gene TRBV29-1 combines with J gene TRBJ2-7; no clear D gene. Germline V gives CDR1 SQVTM, CDR2 ANQGSEA. Trimming left V 7 bases short and J 1 base short, with 11 bases between. The CDR3 totals 12 residues. The CDR3 protein is CSGRVGSYEQYF. As DNA, the CDR3 is TGCAGCGGCCGGGTAGGGTCCTACGAGCAGTACTTC.

The rearrangement links TRBV5-1 to TRBJ2-5; the D is unclear. From germline, CDR1 is SGHRS and CDR2 YFSETQ. The V end was cut by 3 bases, the J end by 2 bases, with 5 bases between. CDR3 length: 12 amino acids. The CDR3 loop reads CASSWSQETQYF. CDR3 bases: TGCGCCAGCAGCTGGTCTCAAGAGACCCAGTACTTC.

The rearrangement joins TRBV6-5 to TRBJ2-3; 13 bases align to TRBD2. V was clipped by 8 bases and J by 4 bases; unmatched bases: 6. Germline lookup yields CDR1 MNHEY and CDR2 SVGAGI. CDR3 length: 15 amino acids. For the CDR3, the DNA is TGTGCCAGCCGAGGACTAGCGGGAGCCGCAGATACGCAGTATTTT. This sequence encodes CASRGLAGAADTQYF.

This chain joins TRBV28 and TRBJ2-3; 7 nucleotides line up with TRBD2. There are 17 residues in the CDR3. J was trimmed by 0 bases and V by 2 bases; bases with no gene match: 8. Per germline, CDR1 MDHEN and CDR2 SYDVKM. The CDR3 DNA sequence: TGTGCCAGCAGTTTACTCCGGGAGGCATTGAGCACAGATACGCAGTATTTT. It is translated as CASSLLREALSTDTQYF.

V and J are TRBV5-4 and TRBJ2-2; possible D gene TRBD2, 6 bases. Trimming stripped 4 bases from V and 4 bases from J, with 11 bases between. The germline V gene encodes CDR1 SGHNT and CDR2 YYREEE (reference sequence). The length of the CDR3 is 14 residues. The CDR3 DNA reads as TGTGCCAGCAGCCGGGACTCTTCCACCGGGGAGCTGTTTTTT. This encodes CASSRDSSTGELFF.

V and J are TRBV5-4 and TRBJ2-5, with 7 positions matching TRBD2. The CDR3 is 14 amino acids. CDR1 and CDR2 from the germline V gene are SGHNT and YYREEE (reference sequence). J gave up 5 bases and V 4 bases, and 8 bases lay outside the gene matches. CDR3 region: CASSPGGGWETQYF. CDR3 in DNA: TGTGCCAGCAGCCCGGGCGGGGGTTGGGAGACCCAGTACTTC.

The rearrangement links TRBV9 to TRBJ1-4, with D possibly TRBD1 on 6 matching bases. The CDR3 consists of 16 residues. V gave up 4 bases and J gave up 3 bases, with 16 bases separating them. Per germline, CDR1 SGDLS and CDR2 YYNGEE. DNA of the CDR3: TGTGCCAGCAGCCTCCTTCCGGGGGCAGCTAATGAAAAACTGTTTTTT. Translation gives CASSLLPGAANEKLFF.

This chain uses TRBV28 with TRBJ2-7; D is undetermined. This CDR3 is built from 14 residues. The germline gives CDR1 MDHEN, CDR2 SYDVKM. Trimming cost V 2 bases and J 9 bases, with 17 bases left between them. CDR3 in amino acids: CASSLAGPPNAQYF. For the CDR3, the DNA is TGTGCCAGCAGTTTAGCCGGACCCCCTAACGCGCAGTACTTC.

This chain joins TRBV7-6 and TRBJ2-5, with unresolved D. Germline loops: CDR1 SGHVS, CDR2 FNYEAQ. The V end lost 4 bases, the J end lost 5 bases, and 8 bases lay between the germline ends. There are 12 residues in the CDR3. CDR3 coding DNA: TGTGCCAGCAGCTCCTATCGGGAGACCCAGTACTTC. Encoded protein: CASSSYRETQYF.

The CDR3 nucleotides are TGTGCCAGCAGCCTTACTAGCGAGTGGTTCTACGAGCAGTACTTC. Translating it yields CASSLTSEWFYEQYF. This rearrangement joins TRBV7-2 to TRBJ2-7, with 7 bases lining up with TRBD2. Germline lookup yields CDR1 SGHTA and CDR2 FQGNSA. With V trimmed by 5 bases and J by 3 bases, 10 bases remained unmatched. The CDR3 has 15 residues.

Comments on this clone: Other DNA sequences in this specimen translate into the identical CDR3. This rearrangement joins TRBV2 to TRBJ2-7; 8 positions match TRBD1. From germline, CDR1 is SNHLY and CDR2 FYNNEI. V trimming: 5 bases; J trimming: 3 bases; junction bases outside the gene matches: 3. The CDR3 is 13 amino acids. The CDR3 is CASSRDRGYEQYF. The CDR3 DNA follows: TGTGCCAGCAGTCGAGACAGGGGCTACGAGCAGTACTTC.

The chain couples TRBV9 to TRBJ2-1, with a tentative D call TRBD1 (6 bases). CDR3 size: 15 residues. The germline V and J ends were trimmed by 4 bases and 7 bases, with 18 bases remaining between them. CDR1 SGDLS and CDR2 YYNGEE come from the germline V gene. The CDR3 nucleotides are TGTGCCAGCAGCCCGGGTGGGGACATTGGAAATGAGCAGTTCTTC. Protein product: CASSPGGDIGNEQFF. The full variable domain, rest sourced from reference TRBV9 and TRBJ2-1, is DSGVTQTPKHLITATGQRVTLRCSPRSGDLSVYWYQQSLDQGLQFLIQYYNGEERAKGNILERFSAQQFPDLHSELNLSSLELGDSALYFCASSPGGDIGNEQFFGPGTRLTVL.

The rearrangement joins TRBV5-1 to TRBJ1-1, with D hard to call. This CDR3 contains 15 residues. V lost 4 bases and J 4 bases, leaving 17 bases between the germline ends. Germline-derived CDR1 and CDR2 are SGHRS and YFSETQ. The CDR3 sequence is CASSVVGTSATEAFF. CDR3 nucleotides: TGCGCCAGCAGCGTAGTGGGAACTTCTGCCACTGAAGCTTTCTTT.

This chain uses TRBV11-2 with TRBJ2-1; 10 positions match TRBD2. CDR1 SGHAT and CDR2 FQNNGV come from the germline V gene. Trimming cost V 6 bases and J 8 bases; bases outside gene matches: 10. This CDR3 spans 15 amino acids. This chain's CDR3 is CASRTVSGRLYEQFF. CDR3 coding DNA: TGTGCCAGCAGGACGGTTAGCGGGAGGCTCTATGAGCAGTTCTTC.

The V gene is TRBV18, the J gene TRBJ2-2; D perhaps matches TRBD1 (5 bases). The germline V gene has CDR1 KGHSH and CDR2 LQKENI. The length of the CDR3 is 15 residues. The V end lost 2 bases, the J end lost 4 bases, and 11 bases lay between the germline ends. This CDR3 is CASSPVQGSTGELFF. The CDR3 DNA reads TGTGCCAGCTCACCAGTGCAGGGTAGCACCGGGGAGCTGTTTTTT.

J is TRBJ2-1 and V is TRBV5-5; 8 bases fit TRBD1. With 3 bases clipped from V and 4 bases from J, the junction kept 9 bases outside the gene matches. CDR1 is SGHKS and CDR2 is YYEKEE in the germline V gene (reference sequence). The CDR3 runs 16 residues. CDR3 amino acids: CASSSRQGAGYNEQFF. The CDR3 DNA is TGTGCCAGCAGCTCCCGTCAGGGGGCGGGATACAATGAGCAGTTCTTC.

Remarks on this clone: This sample includes further DNA sequences coding for the same CDR3. This rearrangement joins TRBV29-1 to TRBJ1-1; 7 bases match TRBD1. CDR1 and CDR2 from the germline V gene are SQVTM and ANQGSEA. CDR3 size: 12 residues. The CDR3 reads CSGRRGDTEAFF. The DNA for the CDR3 is TGCAGTGGCCGCAGGGGGGACACTGAAGCTTTCTTT.

The chain carries TRBV5-1 and TRBJ2-7, with 9 bases identical to TRBD1. V was clipped by 2 bases and J by 1 base; unmatched bases: 7. CDR1 is SGHRS, CDR2 YFSETQ, per germline. CDR3 size: 16 residues. The CDR3 reads CASSLANRGQSYEQYF. The CDR3 DNA sequence: TGCGCCAGCAGCTTAGCCAACAGGGGGCAATCCTACGAGCAGTACTTC.

This rearrangement joins TRBV7-9 to TRBJ1-1; D ambiguous. Per germline, CDR1 SEHNR and CDR2 FQNEAQ (reference sequence). The length of the CDR3 is 14 residues. V gave up 7 bases and J gave up 0 bases, with 12 bases separating them. The CDR3 DNA follows: TGTGCCAGCACTACAGACACGATGAACACTGAAGCTTTCTTT. Amino acid sequence: CASTTDTMNTEAFF.

V usage is TRBV30 and J usage is TRBJ1-3, with a weak D call TRBD1 (5 bases). The CDR3 runs to 15 residues. Trimming took 5 bases from V and 3 from J, leaving 17 bases between them. Per the germline V gene, CDR1 is GTSNPN and CDR2 is SVGIG (reference sequence). This chain's CDR3 is CAWGKGGAGGNTIYF. The CDR3 coding sequence is TGTGCCTGGGGAAAGGGTGGGGCAGGTGGAAACACCATATATTTT.